This TCR beta chain was observed in a study of shared clonotypes between healthy human individuals. Sequencing was performed with immunoSEQ multiplex PCR; in TCRdb, only in-frame clones are kept and a portion is missing. The table lists 500,000 to 550,000 clones, roughly 95% of them singletons. This clone was counted once. The CDR3 spans 16 residues. The germline CDR1 and CDR2 sequences are MDHEN and SYDVKM. Germline trimming cut 2 bases from V and 1 base from J; bases unmatched to any gene: 7. The sequencing sample was made of naive CD4+ T cells sorted from blood. Subset specified: CD45RA+ positively selected. This receptor was taken from a woman aged 25 to 39 in good health. This chain links TRBV28 with TRBJ2-7; 8 bases are a match to TRBD1. CDR3 sequence reads: CASSLLPGQASYEQYF. The CDR3 nucleotides are TGTGCCAGCAGTTTACTGCCGGGACAGGCATCCTACGAGCAGTACTTC.